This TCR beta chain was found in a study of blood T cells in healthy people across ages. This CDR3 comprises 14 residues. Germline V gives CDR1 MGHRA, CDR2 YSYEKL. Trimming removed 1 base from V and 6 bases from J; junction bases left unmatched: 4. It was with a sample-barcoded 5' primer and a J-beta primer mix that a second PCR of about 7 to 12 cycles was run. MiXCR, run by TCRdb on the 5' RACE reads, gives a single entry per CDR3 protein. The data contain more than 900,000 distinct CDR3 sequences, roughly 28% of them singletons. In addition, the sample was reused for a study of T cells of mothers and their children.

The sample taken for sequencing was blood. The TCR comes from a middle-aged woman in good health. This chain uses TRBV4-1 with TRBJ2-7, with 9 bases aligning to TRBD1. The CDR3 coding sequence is TGCGCCAGCAGCCAAGTCCACAGGGGGCCCGAGCAGTACTTC. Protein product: CASSQVHRGPEQYF.